This is a list of T cell receptor beta chains from one sample in a study of shared clonotypes between healthy human individuals. This table comes from immunoSEQ multiplex PCR, and its TCRdb copy is limited to in-frame clones, with some not included. The sample lists about 2.3 million clones, around 93% occurring once. Material: naive CD4+ T cells from PBMCs. These receptors were taken from a man between 18 and 29 years old in good health. Some clones in this sample may be carry-over from other donors' samples. CDR3s include the opening cysteine and the closing phenylalanine or tryptophan. Fields, in order: J gene, V gene, D gene, clone size, CDR3 DNA, CDR3 protein. D genes are given only for firm matches. The size field is filled for only some rows; it gives once, few, many or a size class.

J: TRBJ2-5; V: TRBV7-9; D: NA; size: NA; DNA: TGTGCCAGCAGCACCTACAGGGAGGAGACCCAGTACTTC; CDR3: CASSTYREETQYF
J: TRBJ1-5; V: TRBV28; D: NA; size: NA; DNA: TGTGCCAGCAGTTTAAATCCCCGGGCCAACGGCGGCAATCAGCCCCAGCATTTT; CDR3: CASSLNPRANGGNQPQHF
J: TRBJ2-3; V: TRBV9; D: TRBD1; size: NA; DNA: TGTGCCAGCAGCATTGGACAGGGGGGCACAGATACGCAGTATTTT; CDR3: CASSIGQGGTDTQYF
J: TRBJ2-5; V: TRBV18; D: NA; size: NA; DNA: TGTGCCAGCTCACCACTAGGCGGTCTAAACGGAGAGACCCAGTACTTC; CDR3: CASSPLGGLNGETQYF
J: TRBJ2-2; V: TRBV2; D: NA; size: NA; DNA: TGTGCCAGCAGTGATAGGGTGAACACCGGGGAGCTGTTTTTT; CDR3: CASSDRVNTGELFF
J: TRBJ2-1; V: TRBV14; D: TRBD2; size: NA; DNA: TGTGCCAGCAGCCAATCGCGGGGGAGTAGCTACAATGAGCAGTTCTTC; CDR3: CASSQSRGSSYNEQFF
J: TRBJ2-7; V: TRBV5-8; D: NA; size: NA; DNA: TGTGCCAGCAGCGCCAGACTAGTGGGGGAGCAGTACTTC; CDR3: CASSARLVGEQYF
J: TRBJ2-1; V: TRBV9; D: NA; size: NA; DNA: TGTGCCAGCAGCGTAGCAATGGGACAAACCACTGGCAATGAGCAGTTCTTC; CDR3: CASSVAMGQTTGNEQFF
J: TRBJ2-1; V: TRBV7-9; D: NA; size: NA; DNA: TGTGCCAGCAGCGAGCTAGCGCCCTCTTACAATGAGCAGTTCTTC; CDR3: CASSELAPSYNEQFF
J: TRBJ2-7; V: TRBV27; D: NA; size: NA; DNA: TGTGCCAGCAGTTTATCGTGGGGACACGAGCAGTACTTC; CDR3: CASSLSWGHEQYF
J: TRBJ2-1; V: TRBV28; D: NA; size: NA; DNA: TGTGCCAGCAGGGGATCACGGCAGGGAGGTTACAATGAGCAGTTCTTC; CDR3: CASRGSRQGGYNEQFF
J: TRBJ2-7; V: TRBV18; D: TRBD1; size: once; DNA: TGTGCCAGCTCACAGGGACAGTCCGGTGGCGAGCAGTACTTC; CDR3: CASSQGQSGGEQYF
J: TRBJ1-1; V: TRBV2; D: NA; size: once; DNA: TGTGCCAGCAGGACTAGTCAGAACACTGAAGCTTTCTTT; CDR3: CASRTSQNTEAFF
J: TRBJ2-1; V: TRBV9; D: TRBD2; size: NA; DNA: TGTGCCAGCAGTCAAGCGGGAGGATACAATGAGCAGTTCTTC; CDR3: CASSQAGGYNEQFF
J: TRBJ2-3; V: TRBV2; D: TRBD2; size: NA; DNA: TGTGCCAGCACCAGATGGACTAGCGGGGAGACGCAGTATTTT; CDR3: CASTRWTSGETQYF
J: TRBJ2-1; V: TRBV4-2; D: NA; size: NA; DNA: TGTGCCAGCAGCCACCCTGCGGATCTGGGATACGGGGGAAAGCGGTACAATGAGCAGTTCTTC; CDR3: CASSHPADLGYGGKRYNEQFF
J: TRBJ1-1; V: TRBV6-6; D: NA; size: NA; DNA: TGTGCCAGCACGAGGGGTGATCTTACGGTGAACACTGAAGCTTTCTTT; CDR3: CASTRGDLTVNTEAFF
J: TRBJ2-6; V: TRBV19; D: TRBD2; size: NA; DNA: TGTGCCTCCCGGGAGGCTGGGGCCAACGTCCTGACTTTC; CDR3: CASREAGANVLTF
J: TRBJ1-3; V: TRBV28; D: NA; size: NA; DNA: TGTGCCAGCAGTTTATACAAGGCCGTCTCTGGAAACACCATATATTTT; CDR3: CASSLYKAVSGNTIYF
J: TRBJ2-1; V: TRBV5-1; D: NA; size: NA; DNA: TGCGCCAGCAGCTCCAGGGTCAATGAGCAGTTCTTC; CDR3: CASSSRVNEQFF
J: TRBJ1-3; V: TRBV4-2; D: NA; size: NA; DNA: TGTGCCAGCAGCCAGCGCCACTCGCAGGGTTTCGGAAACACCATATATTTT; CDR3: CASSQRHSQGFGNTIYF
J: TRBJ1-5; V: TRBV18; D: NA; size: NA; DNA: TGTGCCAGCTCACCACCGAAGAACAGTGATGGCTATCAGCCCCAGCATTTT; CDR3: CASSPPKNSDGYQPQHF
J: TRBJ1-1; V: TRBV11-2; D: TRBD1; size: NA; DNA: TGTGCCATCCAGTCGGGACAGCCTAACACTGAAGCTTTCTTT; CDR3: CAIQSGQPNTEAFF
J: TRBJ1-5; V: TRBV5-1; D: NA; size: NA; DNA: TGCGCCAGCAGCACCTCTACGGAGTACAATCAGCCCCAGCATTTT; CDR3: CASSTSTEYNQPQHF
J: TRBJ2-2; V: TRBV4-1; D: TRBD2; size: NA; DNA: TGCGCCAGCAGCCCACGGGGGGGGCGAACGAACACCGGGGAGCTGTTTTTT; CDR3: CASSPRGGRTNTGELFF
J: TRBJ2-3; V: TRBV11-3; D: NA; size: NA; DNA: TGTGCCAGCAGCCCCAGCGGGTATCACACAGATACGCAGTATTTT; CDR3: CASSPSGYHTDTQYF
J: TRBJ1-5; V: TRBV18; D: TRBD1; size: NA; DNA: TGTGCCAGCTCTGCTGGACAGGGGGCCATCGGGCAGCCCCAGCATTTT; CDR3: CASSAGQGAIGQPQHF
J: TRBJ2-2; V: TRBV28; D: TRBD2; size: NA; DNA: TGTGCCAGCAGTCAACCGGGACTAGGTGGCGGGGAGCTGTTTTTT; CDR3: CASSQPGLGGGELFF
J: TRBJ2-5; V: TRBV18; D: NA; size: NA; DNA: TGTGCCAGCTCACTGGGACTCAACCCAATGGGAGAGACCCAGTACTTC; CDR3: CASSLGLNPMGETQYF
J: TRBJ1-2; V: TRBV6-1; D: NA; size: once; DNA: TGTGCCAGCAGCCGACTAACCTATGGCTACACCTTC; CDR3: CASSRLTYGYTF
J: TRBJ2-5; V: TRBV7-9; D: NA; size: once; DNA: TGTGCCAGCAGCTTAGGCCGGACACCTCAAGAGACCCAGTACTTC; CDR3: CASSLGRTPQETQYF
J: TRBJ1-6; V: TRBV18; D: TRBD1; size: once; DNA: TGTGCCAGCTCACCAACTTTTACAGGGGATCGAGTACCCCTCCACTTT; CDR3: CASSPTFTGDRVPLHF
J: TRBJ2-7; V: TRBV5-1; D: TRBD2; size: NA; DNA: TGCGCCAGCAGCTTGACCACTAGCGGGGTCTCCTACGAGCAGTACTTC; CDR3: CASSLTTSGVSYEQYF
J: TRBJ2-5; V: TRBV11-2; D: NA; size: NA; DNA: TGTGCCAGCAGGCCGATCAAGGGGCTGCGAGAGACCCAGTACTTC; CDR3: CASRPIKGLRETQYF
J: TRBJ1-2; V: TRBV5-1; D: NA; size: NA; DNA: TGCGCCAGTACGGCCCTTCTAACTAACTATGGCTACACCTTC; CDR3: CASTALLTNYGYTF
J: TRBJ1-1; V: TRBV7-2; D: NA; size: few; DNA: TGTGCCAGCAGCTTAGTACTCGACAAGGGACTAGCTTTCTTT; CDR3: CASSLVLDKGLAFF
J: TRBJ2-7; V: TRBV11-2; D: TRBD1; size: NA; DNA: TGTGCCAGCAGCTCGGGATGGACAGGGTCCTACGAGCAGTACTTC; CDR3: CASSSGWTGSYEQYF
J: TRBJ2-7; V: TRBV5-1; D: NA; size: NA; DNA: TGCGCCAGCAGTAGGTGGGTCTCCTACGAGCAGTACTTC; CDR3: CASSRWVSYEQYF
J: TRBJ1-1; V: TRBV10-3; D: NA; size: NA; DNA: TGTGCCATCAGTGAGGGTGGACGCCACCACGTATTT; CDR3: CAISEGGRHHVF